These 20 T cell receptor beta chains were sequenced from one sample in a study of cytomegalovirus exposure and HLA in healthy donors. 13 Jbeta primers and 60 Vbeta primers were used for the PCR. Assay: immunoSEQ multiplex PCR; the TCRdb copy retains only in-frame clones and omits some. The sample has around 110,000 clones; 9.5% are singletons. The sample was PBMCs. These receptors were obtained from a man aged 30 to 45 in good health and CMV-seronegative.

The rearrangement joins TRBV5-1 to TRBJ2-2; 7 positions match TRBD1. This CDR3 spans 14 amino acids. Looked up from germline, CDR1 is SGHRS and CDR2 is YFSETQ. J was trimmed by 2 bases and V by 8 bases; bases with no gene match: 6. The CDR3 DNA sequence: TGCGCCAGTTACAGGGGTGAAAACACCGGGGAGCTGTTTTTT. Translation: CASYRGENTGELFF.

In DNA form, the CDR3 reads TGTGCCAGCAGCAAAGATAGCGGGAGCCCCTACGAGCAGTACTTC. It yields the protein CASSKDSGSPYEQYF. J is TRBJ2-7 and V is TRBV11-3; 9 bases match TRBD2. This CDR3 region has 15 residues. Germline V gene data show CDR1 as SGHNT and CDR2 as YENEEA. The V segment lost 5 bases and the J segment 2 bases; nucleotides outside the gene matches: 7.

The chain couples TRBV6-5 to TRBJ1-6, with D possibly TRBD1 on 6 matching bases. The V end lost 4 bases, the J end lost 9 bases, and 13 bases lay between the germline ends. The CDR3 covers 14 residues. The V gene's germline CDR1 is MNHEY and CDR2 SVGAGI. Written as DNA, the CDR3 is TGTGCCAGCAGTTTAGAGGGGGTAATTTCACCCCTCCACTTT. Amino acid sequence: CASSLEGVISPLHF.

This rearrangement joins TRBV15 to TRBJ1-4, with D tentatively TRBD1 (6 bases). The V end lost 1 base, the J end lost 2 bases, and 8 bases lay between the germline ends. CDR3 length: 15 amino acids. The germline CDR1 and CDR2 sequences are LNHNV and YYDKDF (reference sequence). CDR3 coding DNA: TGTGCCACCAGCAGAGGTGACAGGACTAATGAAAAACTGTTTTTT. It codes for CATSRGDRTNEKLFF.

The chain joins TRBV4-1 to TRBJ2-1; 7 positions agree with TRBD1. The J segment lost 10 bases and the V segment lost 0 bases, leaving 12 bases of the junction unmatched. The CDR3 length is 16 residues. The germline V gene encodes CDR1 MGHRA and CDR2 YSYEKL. The DNA of the CDR3 is TGCGCCAGCAGCCAAGATTCCCAGGGGGTTTGGTTAGAGCAGTTCTTC. This sequence encodes CASSQDSQGVWLEQFF.

The chain joins TRBV7-8 to TRBJ2-6; D is possibly TRBD1 (7 bases). Germline assignment: CDR1 SGHVS and CDR2 FQNEAQ. V lost 2 bases and J 1 base, leaving 12 bases between the germline ends. CDR3 size: 17 residues. The CDR3 DNA is TGTGCCAGCAGCTTATCCTCAGGGGGGTCTGGGGCCAACGTCCTGACTTTC. Translation: CASSLSSGGSGANVLTF.

J is TRBJ1-3 and V is TRBV6-5; a weak D match, TRBD1 (5 bases). Trimming took 4 bases from V and 3 from J, leaving 10 bases between them. This CDR3 contains 14 residues. In germline, CDR1 is MNHEY, CDR2 SVGAGI. The DNA of the CDR3 is TGTGCCAGCAGTTTAAGGGGTAATGGAAACACCATATATTTT. It is translated as CASSLRGNGNTIYF.

This clone was seen a handful of times. This chain links TRBV27 with TRBJ1-5; D is perhaps TRBD1 (5 bases). Germline V gene sequence: CDR1 MNHEY, CDR2 SMNVEV (reference sequence). This CDR3 comprises 14 residues. Trimming took off 3 bases at V and 4 bases at J, with 10 bases between the two ends. The CDR3, as DNA: TGTGCCAGCAGTTTCACAGGATCAAATCAGCCCCAGCATTTT. It yields the protein CASSFTGSNQPQHF.

This clone was observed a few times. The chain uses TRBV12-5 and TRBJ1-1; D gene uncertain. The CDR3 spans 12 residues. Germline CDR1 LGHNT, CDR2 FRNRAP. V was shortened by 5 bases and J by 7 bases, with 11 bases between the two germline ends. The CDR3 coding sequence is TGTGCTAGTGGTCTATCCGGTCATGAAGCTTTCTTT. Its protein product is CASGLSGHEAFF.

Here the CDR3 reads CASKGEHNNQPQHF. The DNA for the CDR3 is TGTGCCAGCAAGGGGGAACACAACAATCAGCCCCAGCATTTT. The chain recombines TRBV19 with TRBJ1-5; possible D gene TRBD1, 6 bases. V was pared by 9 bases and J by 3 bases, with 15 bases between. Germline CDR1 is LNHDA and CDR2 is SQIVND (reference sequence). The CDR3 totals 14 residues.

The V call is TRBV29-1, the J call TRBJ2-5, with D possibly TRBD2 on 7 matching bases. Looked up from germline, CDR1 is SQVTM and CDR2 is ANQGSEA. Trimming pared 1 base from V and 1 base from J, leaving 13 bases between. There are 15 residues in the CDR3. This chain's CDR3 is CSVEGGLAVQETQYF. As DNA, the CDR3 is TGCAGCGTTGAAGGGGGGCTAGCGGTCCAAGAGACCCAGTACTTC.

The rearrangement uses TRBV28 and TRBJ2-5, with D uncertain. Germline V gene data show CDR1 as MDHEN and CDR2 as SYDVKM. CDR3 length: 13 amino acids. V lost 3 bases and J lost 5, with 10 bases in between. CDR3 nucleotide sequence: TGTGCCAGCAGTTTTGCCAGGATGGAGACCCAGTACTTC. This sequence encodes CASSFARMETQYF.

The chain recombines TRBV30 with TRBJ2-7, with 11 positions matching TRBD2. The CDR3 runs 16 residues. Germline CDR1 is GTSNPN and CDR2 is SVGIG (reference sequence). Trimming took 0 bases from V and 2 from J; bases not matched to a gene: 6. CDR3 region: CAWSVQGLAATYEQYF. Here the CDR3 DNA reads TGTGCCTGGAGTGTCCAGGGACTAGCGGCCACCTACGAGCAGTACTTC. The entire variable domain, with the rest obtained from reference TRBV30 and TRBJ2-7, is as follows: SQTIHQWPATLVQPVGSPLSLECTVEGTSNPNLYWYRQAAGRGLQLLFYSVGIGQISSEVPQNLSASRPQDRQFILSSKKLLLSDSGFYLCAWSVQGLAATYEQYFGPGTRLTVT.

The CDR3 sequence is CSVATSGRNEQFF. The CDR3 DNA sequence: TGCAGCGTTGCCACTAGCGGGAGAAATGAGCAGTTCTTC. The V call is TRBV29-1, the J call TRBJ2-1, with 11 positions matching TRBD2. Unmatched junction bases numbered 3, after V lost 4 bases and J lost 7 bases. From germline, CDR1 is SQVTM and CDR2 ANQGSEA. This CDR3 is built from 13 residues.

This clone was counted a few times. This chain uses TRBV5-4 with TRBJ1-2, with 9 bases aligning to TRBD1. CDR1 and CDR2 (germline): SGHNT, YYREEE (reference sequence). This CDR3 region has 15 residues. The ends lost 4 bases at V and 8 bases at J; junction bases unmatched: 12. CDR3 loop: CASSQTSGQGSGYTF. In nucleotides, the CDR3 is TGTGCCAGCAGCCAGACCTCGGGACAGGGAAGCGGCTACACCTTC.

The genes are TRBV4-3 and TRBJ2-3, with D hard to call. The CDR3 has 14 residues. CDR1 LGHNA and CDR2 YSLEER come from the germline V gene. Between the trimmed V and J ends, which lost 1 base and 0 bases, there was a span of 5 bases. The CDR3 DNA follows: TGCGCCAGCAGCCAAGTAATTAGCACAGATACGCAGTATTTT. Protein: CASSQVISTDTQYF.

This chain links TRBV5-6 with TRBJ1-1, with D possibly being TRBD1 (6 bases). Germline CDR1 SGHDT, CDR2 YYEEEE. Between the trimmed V and J ends, which lost 1 base and 4 bases, there was a span of 14 bases. The CDR3 length is 15 residues. The CDR3 DNA sequence: TGTGCCAGCAGCTTGAGGCGGGGGGCGGTCACTGAAGCTTTCTTT. It yields the protein CASSLRRGAVTEAFF.

This clone has more than one count but fewer than ten. This chain links TRBV18 with TRBJ2-7; D possibly corresponds to TRBD2 (6 bases). Trimming took 3 bases from V and 0 from J, leaving 9 bases between them. Germline assignment: CDR1 KGHSH and CDR2 LQKENI. The CDR3 sequence is 14 residues long. The CDR3 region is CASSPTGSSYEQYF. As DNA, the CDR3 is TGTGCCAGCTCACCTACCGGGAGCTCCTACGAGCAGTACTTC.

This clone was counted between two and nine times. The gene calls are TRBV9 and TRBJ2-3, with 7 bases lining up with TRBD2. After removal of 0 bases from V and 6 bases from J, the junction contained 7 bases not matched to a gene. The germline CDR1 and CDR2 sequences are SGDLS and YYNGEE. This CDR3 spans 15 amino acids. The CDR3 spells CASSVGAGEWDTQYF. The CDR3 nucleotides are TGTGCCAGCAGCGTAGGGGCGGGGGAGTGGGATACGCAGTATTTT.

The chain carries TRBV4-3 and TRBJ2-3; D unresolved. V was trimmed by 0 bases and J by 2 bases, leaving 9 bases between them. Germline CDR1 LGHNA, CDR2 YSLEER. The CDR3 has 15 amino acids. The CDR3 nucleotides are TGCGCCAGCAGCCAAGATCGGGTATACACAGATACGCAGTATTTT. It specifies CASSQDRVYTDTQYF.